Below are 29 T cell receptor beta chains sequenced from a single sample in a study of blood T cell repertoires in COVID-19. The protocol was immunoSEQ multiplex PCR, while the TCRdb copy is restricted to in-frame clones and leaves out a portion. The sample holds a few hundred thousand clones, roughly 87% seen once. Sequencing was done on a sample of peripheral blood. These receptors all come from a young man with active or convalescent COVID-19.

The chain recombines TRBV6-2 or TRBV6-3 with TRBJ2-1, with TRBD2 matching 11 bases. The germline gives CDR1 MNHEY, CDR2 SVGEGT. The V segment lost 4 bases and the J segment 4 bases; nucleotides outside the gene matches: 3. This CDR3 region has 15 residues. The CDR3 reads CASSLLAGAYNEQFF. As DNA, the CDR3 is TGTGCCAGCAGTTTACTAGCGGGGGCATACAATGAGCAGTTCTTC.

The gene calls are TRBV4-1 and TRBJ2-7; 9 bases are a match to TRBD2. With 6 bases clipped from V and 5 bases from J, the junction kept 17 bases outside the gene matches. The CDR3 spans 17 residues. The germline CDR1 and CDR2 sequences are MGHRA and YSYEKL. The CDR3 DNA is TGCGCCAGCAGTGCGACTAGCGGCGGCTCCCTGGACAACGAGCAGTACTTC. This sequence encodes CASSATSGGSLDNEQYF.

The rearrangement uses TRBV18 and TRBJ2-1; 8 bases line up with TRBD2. The J segment lost 2 bases and the V segment lost 4 bases, leaving 10 bases of the junction unmatched. The CDR3 has 17 residues. In germline, CDR1 is KGHSH, CDR2 LQKENI. The DNA for the CDR3 is TGTGCCAGCTCACTCACTTGGGGCGGGAGGACCTACAATGAGCAGTTCTTC. It translates to CASSLTWGGRTYNEQFF.

This clone appeared a few times. The chain carries TRBV6-4 and TRBJ2-3, with D uncertain. The V gene lost 5 bases and the J gene lost 3 bases, with 15 bases spanning the gap. The CDR3 has 15 amino acids. Per the germline V gene, CDR1 is MRHNA and CDR2 is SNTAGT. Written as DNA, the CDR3 is TGTGCCAGCAGTCCTGCCCCGGCGGCAACAGATACGCAGTATTTT. Encoded protein: CASSPAPAATDTQYF.

The chain combines TRBV5-6 with TRBJ1-5; D remains ambiguous. Trimming left V 2 bases short and J 6 bases short, with 12 bases between. The CDR3 consists of 14 residues. Germline V gives CDR1 SGHDT, CDR2 YYEEEE. CDR3 sequence: CASSFFSLSQPQHF. The DNA of the CDR3 is TGTGCCAGCAGCTTCTTCTCTTTGTCTCAGCCCCAGCATTTT.

At least ten counts were recorded for this clone. The rearrangement links TRBV4-2 to TRBJ2-7; 11 bases align to TRBD2. Germline CDR1 reads LGHNA; CDR2 reads YNFKEQ. The junction had 5 bases not matched to a gene; V was cut back by 3 bases and J by 4 bases. The CDR3 is made up of 15 amino acids. The CDR3 sequence: CASSHSTSGTYEQYF. The CDR3 nucleotides are TGTGCCAGCAGCCACTCGACTAGCGGGACTTACGAGCAGTACTTC.

The chain recombines TRBV2 with TRBJ2-3; perhaps TRBD2 as D (5 bases). Trimming left V 7 bases short and J 2 bases short, with 10 bases between. The CDR3 sequence is 13 residues long. Germline V gene lookup returns CDR1 SNHLY and CDR2 FYNNEI. The CDR3 DNA is TGTGCCAGCAACGGGGTATACACAGATACGCAGTATTTT. It translates to CASNGVYTDTQYF.

The chain combines TRBV28 with TRBJ1-1; TRBD1 might be the D (5 bases). CDR1 and CDR2 from the germline V gene are MDHEN and SYDVKM. Trimming left V 1 base short and J 4 bases short, with 16 bases between. The CDR3 is 16 amino acids. The CDR3, as DNA: TGTGCCAGCAGTTTATCTGTAGCAGGGCACGGCACTGAAGCTTTCTTT. It yields the protein CASSLSVAGHGTEAFF. The full variable domain, in which reference TRBV28 and TRBJ1-1 provide the parts outside the CDR3, is DVKVTQSSRYLVKRTGEKVFLECVQDMDHENMFWYRQDPGLGLRLIYFSYDVKMKEKGDIPEGYSVSREKKERFSLILESASTNQTSMYLCASSLSVAGHGTEAFFGQGTRLTVV.

The rearrangement uses TRBV13 and TRBJ2-5, with 7 bases fitting TRBD2. Looked up from germline, CDR1 is PRHDT and CDR2 is FYEKMQ (reference sequence). This CDR3 spans 16 amino acids. Losses at the gene ends were 3 bases for V and 1 base for J; bases not matched to a gene: 8. CDR3 sequence: CASSFHQRGAQETQYF. For the CDR3, the DNA is TGTGCCAGCAGCTTTCACCAGCGGGGAGCCCAAGAGACCCAGTACTTC.

The chain employs TRBV9 and TRBJ2-1; a possible D gene is TRBD2 (5 bases). CDR3 length equals 15 residues. The germline V and J ends were trimmed by 1 base and 4 bases, with 12 bases remaining between them. Germline V gene lookup returns CDR1 SGDLS and CDR2 YYNGEE. CDR3 in amino acids: CASSVRGAIYNEQFF. The CDR3, as DNA: TGTGCCAGCAGCGTACGGGGAGCTATTTACAATGAGCAGTTCTTC.

This chain uses TRBV19 with TRBJ1-6, with a weak D call TRBD1 (5 bases). The CDR3 extends over 15 amino acids. The germline V gene encodes CDR1 LNHDA and CDR2 SQIVND (reference sequence). V lost 5 bases and J lost 7, with 15 bases in between. The DNA for the CDR3 is TGTGCCAGTAGTCCTCAGGGTAGGCTAAATTCACCCCTCCACTTT. Protein product: CASSPQGRLNSPLHF.

The V and J genes are TRBV5-1 and TRBJ1-2; no reliable D call. Trimming cost V 0 bases and J 7 bases, with 10 bases left between them. The V gene's germline CDR1 is SGHRS and CDR2 YFSETQ. This CDR3 spans 13 amino acids. The chain's CDR3 is CASSLGRETGYTF. In DNA, the CDR3 is TGCGCCAGCAGCTTGGGAAGGGAGACTGGCTACACCTTC.

The chain recombines TRBV11-1 with TRBJ1-1; TRBD1 is a possible D gene (6 bases). Germline lookup yields CDR1 SGHAT and CDR2 FQDESV (reference sequence). This CDR3 spans 15 amino acids. V lost 2 bases and J lost 1, with 11 bases in between. CDR3 residues: CASSLRDKRNTEAFF. The CDR3 DNA reads as TGTGCCAGCAGCTTACGGGACAAACGGAACACTGAAGCTTTCTTT.

V usage is TRBV7-3 and J usage is TRBJ2-1; no firm D call. The germline CDR1 and CDR2 sequences are SGHTA and FQGTGA. V gave up 4 bases and J gave up 2 bases, with 12 bases separating them. The CDR3 extends over 15 amino acids. Written as DNA, the CDR3 is TGTGCCAGCAGCTCAGTAGCTGGAGCCTACAATGAGCAGTTCTTC. It yields the protein CASSSVAGAYNEQFF.

The rearrangement uses TRBV7-8 and TRBJ2-7; TRBD2 matches 8 bases. This CDR3 is 17 amino acids long. Germline V CDR1 and CDR2: SGHVS, FQNEAQ. Trimming cost V 5 bases and J 2 bases; bases outside gene matches: 14. The CDR3 region is CASSGEPGTRTPYEQYF. Written as DNA, the CDR3 is TGTGCCAGCAGCGGGGAACCTGGGACTAGAACCCCCTACGAGCAGTACTTC.

The chain couples TRBV9 to TRBJ1-1; 7 nucleotides match TRBD1. The V segment lost 3 bases and the J segment 2 bases; nucleotides outside the gene matches: 7. Germline V gene lookup returns CDR1 SGDLS and CDR2 YYNGEE. The CDR3 is 15 amino acids. CDR3: CASSGRTGENTEAFF. The CDR3 DNA follows: TGTGCCAGCAGCGGACGGACAGGAGAAAACACTGAAGCTTTCTTT.

DNA of the CDR3: TGTGCCAGCAGTCAGCCCGCCGGGACAGGGGGCGAAAAACTGTTTTTT. The encoded protein is CASSQPAGTGGEKLFF. This rearrangement joins TRBV28 to TRBJ1-4; 12 bases map to TRBD1. Trimming cost V 5 bases and J 8 bases; bases outside gene matches: 9. The CDR3 is made up of 16 amino acids. The V gene's germline CDR1 is MDHEN and CDR2 SYDVKM.

The chain employs TRBV9 and TRBJ1-5; D possibly corresponds to TRBD1 (5 bases). Trimming left V 2 bases short and J 6 bases short, with 15 bases between. The CDR3 runs 15 residues. Germline-derived CDR1 and CDR2 are SGDLS and YYNGEE. Here the CDR3 DNA reads TGTGCCAGCAGCGTTGATCCAGGGAGGGGTCAGCCCCAGCATTTT. It encodes CASSVDPGRGQPQHF. Full variable domain (outside the CDR3, taken from reference TRBV9 and TRBJ1-5): DSGVTQTPKHLITATGQRVTLRCSPRSGDLSVYWYQQSLDQGLQFLIQYYNGEERAKGNILERFSAQQFPDLHSELNLSSLELGDSALYFCASSVDPGRGQPQHFGDGTRLSIL.

This sequence joins TRBV18 and TRBJ2-3; D is perhaps TRBD1 (5 bases). Germline V gene sequence: CDR1 KGHSH, CDR2 LQKENI. Trimming took 4 bases from V and 2 from J, leaving 10 bases between them. The CDR3 runs 14 residues. CDR3 sequence (DNA): TGTGCCAGCTCACTGAGACAGCCCACAGATACGCAGTATTTT. It specifies CASSLRQPTDTQYF.

The CDR3 loop reads CASSYTWGEGSTDTQYF. CDR3 sequence (DNA): TGTGCCAGCAGTTACACCTGGGGGGAGGGGAGCACAGATACGCAGTATTTT. This chain links TRBV6-2 or TRBV6-3 with TRBJ2-3, with 7 bases matching TRBD2. This CDR3 is built from 17 residues. V shed 2 bases and J 0 bases; nucleotides not matched to a gene: 8. Germline values: CDR1 MNHEY, CDR2 SVGEGT.

V is TRBV27 and J is TRBJ2-6; TRBD1 might be the D (6 bases). The CDR3 is 16 amino acids. Germline assignment: CDR1 MNHEY and CDR2 SMNVEV (reference sequence). V was trimmed by 6 bases and J by 2 bases, leaving 14 bases between them. This CDR3 is CASSPLGAAGANVLTF. The CDR3 DNA sequence: TGTGCCAGCAGCCCTTTGGGGGCGGCTGGGGCCAACGTCCTGACTTTC.

The chain employs TRBV10-3 and TRBJ2-7, with 9 bases lining up with TRBD1. Germline lookup yields CDR1 ENHRY and CDR2 SYGVKD. The CDR3 loop spans 14 amino acids. V lost 4 bases, J lost 4 bases, and 5 bases stayed unmatched. CDR3 sequence: CAISAGTGSYEQYF. DNA of the CDR3: TGTGCCATCAGTGCCGGGACAGGGTCGTACGAGCAGTACTTC.

The chain recombines TRBV28 with TRBJ1-2, with a weak D call TRBD1 (6 bases). The CDR3 is 14 residues long. Per germline, CDR1 MDHEN and CDR2 SYDVKM. V lost 7 bases and J 3 bases, leaving 15 bases between the germline ends. The CDR3 region is CASTKGGHHYGYTF. In DNA form, the CDR3 reads TGTGCCAGCACCAAAGGGGGACACCACTATGGCTACACCTTC.

This chain connects TRBV20-1 to TRBJ1-1; TRBD1 might be the D (5 bases). The CDR3 consists of 10 residues. The V end was cut by 7 bases, the J end by 7 bases, with 10 bases between. Germline lookup yields CDR1 DFQATT and CDR2 SNEGSKA (reference sequence). CDR3 coding DNA: TGCAGTGACAGGAGAATTGAAGCTTTCTTT. Protein sequence: CSDRRIEAFF.

The chain recombines TRBV21-1 with TRBJ1-1; TRBD1 is taken as the D call from the table, unchecked against the DNA. TRBV21-1 is a documented pseudogene. CDR3 length equals 16 residues. This chain's CDR3 is CASSKDPTVGNTEAFF. The CDR3 DNA follows: TGTGCCAGCAGCAAAGACCCGACAGTCGGGAACACTGAAGCTTTCTTT.

The V call is TRBV5-1, the J call TRBJ1-1; no clear D gene. The length of the CDR3 is 11 residues. The V gene lost 5 bases and the J gene lost 4 bases, with 6 bases spanning the gap. CDR1 SGHRS and CDR2 YFSETQ come from the germline V gene. The CDR3 DNA sequence: TGCGCCAGCAGGAGGGCCACTGAAGCTTTCTTT. It translates to CASRRATEAFF. Complete variable domain (other parts from reference TRBV5-1 and TRBJ1-1): KAGVTQTPRYLIKTRGQQVTLSCSPISGHRSVSWYQQTPGQGLQFLFEYFSETQRNKGNFPGRFSGRQFSNSRSEMNVSTLELGDSALYLCASRRATEAFFGQGTRLTVV.

In this sample, this clone turned up many times. The gene calls are TRBV7-9 and TRBJ1-3; D gene uncertain. The V and J ends lost 1 base and 4 bases respectively, with 8 bases between them. The CDR3 contains 14 residues. Germline V lookup: CDR1 SEHNR, CDR2 FQNEAQ (reference sequence). The CDR3 region is CASSLDGAGNTIYF. CDR3 sequence (DNA): TGTGCCAGCAGCTTAGATGGAGCGGGAAACACCATATATTTT.

The table lists this clone with a count of one. The chain uses TRBV11-3 and TRBJ2-7, with no clear D. CDR1 SGHNT and CDR2 YENEEA come from the germline V gene. Trimming removed 4 bases at V and 7 bases at J, with 14 bases between. This CDR3 has 13 residues. As DNA, the CDR3 is TGTGCCAGCAGCTACGACGGAGTTGGGGAGCAGTACTTC. Amino acids: CASSYDGVGEQYF.

J is TRBJ1-1 and V is TRBV6-5, with D possibly being TRBD1 (5 bases). This CDR3 contains 14 residues. Germline V gives CDR1 MNHEY, CDR2 SVGAGI. Trimming took off 2 bases at V and 0 bases at J, with 7 bases between the two ends. As DNA, the CDR3 is TGTGCCAGCAGTTACGGAGGGGTGAACACTGAAGCTTTCTTT. Translated, it gives CASSYGGVNTEAFF.